This is a list of T cell receptor beta chains from one sample in a study of blood T cells in healthy people across ages. TCRdb called the 5' RACE reads again in MiXCR, with one record for every CDR3 protein. The sample shows more than 800,000 distinct CDR3 sequences, under 35% of them seen only once. The specimen sequenced was blood. These receptors were obtained from a woman aged 80 or over in good health. Both conserved end residues are part of each CDR3. D genes are given only for firm matches. The size field is filled for only some rows; it gives once, few, many or a size class.

V	D	size	J	DNA	CDR3
TRBV6-6	TRBD1	few	TRBJ1-1	TGTGCCAGCAGTTGGACCCGGACAGGGTGGGACACTGAAGCTTTCTTT	CASSWTRTGWDTEAFF
TRBV10-3	.	many	TRBJ2-5	TGTGCCATCAGTTCCGGGCACAAAGAGACCCAGTACTTC	CAISSGHKETQYF
TRBV20-1	.	many	TRBJ2-1	TGCAGTGCTTTCGCTACCGAGTACCGAGGAAACAATGAGCAGTTCTTC	CSAFATEYRGNNEQFF
TRBV6-6	.	few	TRBJ1-4	TGTGCCAGCAGTTACTCGATGAAGCCCGCAACTAATGAAAAACTGTTTTTT	CASSYSMKPATNEKLFF
TRBV5-5	.	many	TRBJ1-2	TGTGCCAGCAGCTGGGCATTCGCTAACTATGGCTACACCTTC	CASSWAFANYGYTF
TRBV14	.	.	TRBJ1-4	TGTGCCAGCAGCCTAATTGTGGGGCCTAATGAAAAACTGTTTTTT	CASSLIVGPNEKLFF
TRBV20-1	TRBD1	many	TRBJ2-7	TGCAGTGCTAGAGATCTGGACAGGGGTGCCTACGAGCAGTACTTC	CSARDLDRGAYEQYF
TRBV9	.	many	TRBJ2-7	TGTGCCAGCAGCGTAGGAGGGGGGGCTGTCTACGAGCAGTACTTC	CASSVGGGAVYEQYF
TRBV7-2	TRBD1	many	TRBJ2-5	TGTGCCAGCAGCCCCTCAGGGGGCTTGGGCCAAGAGACCCAGTACTTC	CASSPSGGLGQETQYF
TRBV12-3/TRBV12-4	TRBD2	once	TRBJ2-1	TGTGCCAGCGCGGCGGGAGTAGGTATTGAGCAGTTCTTC	CASAAGVGIEQFF
TRBV11-3	TRBD2	.	TRBJ2-3	TGTGCCAGCAAACCGGTGGGGACTACCCATCTAACGCAGTATTTT	CASKPVGTTHLTQYF
TRBV7-2	.	.	TRBJ2-7	TGTGCCAGCAGCTCTGAACTAGCAATATACAATGAGCAGTACTTC	CASSSELAIYNEQYF
TRBV6-5	.	.	TRBJ1-5	TGTGCCAGCAGTGCCCAGGGGTGGAATCAGCCCCAGCATTTT	CASSAQGWNQPQHF
TRBV7-9	.	many	TRBJ2-3	TGTGCCAGCAGCTTACAGGATTCACCGACGGATACGCAGTATTTT	CASSLQDSPTDTQYF
TRBV7-2	.	many	TRBJ1-1	TGTGCCAGCAGCTTAGAGCCAGACCTCACTGAAGCTTTCTTT	CASSLEPDLTEAFF
TRBV7-2	TRBD2	.	TRBJ2-1	TGTGCCAGCAGCACTCGACTAGCCCATGAGCAGTTCTTC	CASSTRLAHEQFF
TRBV5-1	.	.	TRBJ2-1	TGCGCCAGCGATCTCAGGCGATCCGAGTGGTTCTTC	CASDLRRSEWFF
TRBV11-2	.	.	TRBJ2-7	TGTGCCAGCAGCTCGGCCAGCTCCTACAATGAGCAGTACTTC	CASSSASSYNEQYF
TRBV29-1	TRBD1	.	TRBJ1-2	TGCAGCGTTGAAGATCAACAGGGGGGAGGTGGCTACACCTTC	CSVEDQQGGGGYTF
TRBV12-3/TRBV12-4	.	many	TRBJ1-2	TGTGCCAGCAGTTTGACGTCGGGGCGCGGCGGTGGCTACACCTTC	CASSLTSGRGGGYTF
TRBV10-1	TRBD2	.	TRBJ2-3	TGCGCCAGCAGTAAGGGACGAGCGGGGAGCACAGATACGCAGTATTTT	CASSKGRAGSTDTQYF
TRBV11-2	.	once	TRBJ2-1	TGTGCCAGCAGCTTAGGGAACAGCTACGAGCAGTTCTTC	CASSLGNSYEQFF
TRBV7-2	TRBD2	once	TRBJ2-1	TGTGCCAGCAGCTGGACCTCGACTAGCGAGGTGACCCAGTTCTTC	CASSWTSTSEVTQFF
TRBV11-2	.	many	TRBJ1-2	TGTGCCAGCAGCTTATCAGACCGCTATGGCTACACCTTC	CASSLSDRYGYTF
TRBV6-5	.	few	TRBJ2-7	TGTGCGGCGTCGGATTACTACGAGCAGTACTTC	CAASDYYEQYF
TRBV20-1	TRBD1	.	TRBJ2-7	TGCAGTGCTAGACTCCGCCGGGACAGCGTTTACGAGCAGTACTTC	CSARLRRDSVYEQYF
TRBV4-2	.	many	TRBJ2-5	TGTGCCAGCAGCCAGAACGTGGGAGGAGAGACCCAGTACTTC	CASSQNVGGETQYF
TRBV12-3/TRBV12-4	TRBD1	.	TRBJ2-5	TGTGCCAGCACTATGACAGGGGGCACCCTAGGGGAGCAGTACTTC	CASTMTGGTLGEQYF
TRBV20-1	TRBD1	many	TRBJ1-2	TGCAGTGGACCGGGACAGGGGGCGCGGGGCTATGGCTACACCTTC	CSGPGQGARGYGYTF
TRBV7-2	.	many	TRBJ2-3	TGTGCCAGCAGCCCGGAACCCCGAACGTCAGATACGCAGTATTTT	CASSPEPRTSDTQYF
TRBV3-1	TRBD1	many	TRBJ2-5	TGTGCCAGCAGCCAACCTTTGACAGGGAGCGAGACCCAGTACTTC	CASSQPLTGSETQYF
TRBV12-3/TRBV12-4	.	many	TRBJ2-1	TGTGCCAGCAGTCCGAGGACCGGGACCCCCAATGAGCAGTTCTTC	CASSPRTGTPNEQFF
TRBV11-3	.	many	TRBJ2-1	TGTGCCAGCAACTTCGCCCAATACAATGAGCAGTTCTTC	CASNFAQYNEQFF
TRBV14	.	.	TRBJ2-2	TGTGCCAGCAGCCAAGAAGGGACCGGGGAGCTGTTTTTT	CASSQEGTGELFF
TRBV21-1	.	many	TRBJ2-7	TGTGCCAGCAGACCCCGGGACAGGGGAAGTGAGCAGTACTTC	CASRPRDRGSEQYF
TRBV7-2	TRBD2	many	TRBJ2-4	TGTGCCAGCAGCTTACAAACAAGCGGGGGGACCATTCAGTACTTC	CASSLQTSGGTIQYF
TRBV2	.	once	TRBJ2-6	TGTGCCAGCAGTTTGACCTTTGAGGCCAACGTCCTGACTTTC	CASSLTFEANVLTF
TRBV20-1	TRBD2	many	TRBJ2-3	TGCAGTGCTCCTGGTGGGGGGGGACTAGCGGGGGTCAGCACAGATACGCAGTATTTT	CSAPGGGGLAGVSTDTQYF
TRBV6-6	TRBD1	.	TRBJ2-3	TGTGCCAGCAGTCAGACAGGGGTAGGCACAGATACGCAGTATTTT	CASSQTGVGTDTQYF
TRBV11-2	.	.	TRBJ1-1	TGTGCCAGCAGCTTAGTGGTAGGGGTTACTGAAGCTTTCTTT	CASSLVVGVTEAFF
TRBV27	TRBD2	.	TRBJ2-5	TGTACCAGCAGTTTTAGCGGGGGTCAAGAGACCCAGTACTTC	CTSSFSGGQETQYF
TRBV6-6	TRBD1	.	TRBJ2-7	TGTGCCAGCAGTGGACGACAGGGGATAGTGGACGAGCAGTACTTC	CASSGRQGIVDEQYF
TRBV6-2/TRBV6-3	.	many	TRBJ2-5	TGTGCCAGCAGACCTTCAGGGAAAGAGGAGACCCAGTACTTC	CASRPSGKEETQYF
TRBV7-2	TRBD2	many	TRBJ2-1	TGTGCCAGCAGCTTATTCGTAGCGGGGGGGCAGGATGAGCAGTTCTTC	CASSLFVAGGQDEQFF
TRBV2	.	.	TRBJ1-1	TGTGCCAGCAGTGAGGGCTCCTCATTGGGCACTGAAGCTTTCTTT	CASSEGSSLGTEAFF
TRBV29-1	.	many	TRBJ2-2	TGCATCACCTCTTCCGACCGCGGGGAGCTGTTTTTT	CITSSDRGELFF
TRBV7-2	.	few	TRBJ1-5	TGTGCCAGCAGCCTCGGCCAGAAGGGTCAGCCCCAGCATTTT	CASSLGQKGQPQHF
TRBV4-2	.	many	TRBJ2-3	TGTGCCAGCAGCCATTCCGGGGGGCTTCGCCTCTCAGATACGCAGTATTTT	CASSHSGGLRLSDTQYF
TRBV7-6	TRBD2	once	TRBJ2-1	TGTGCCAGCAGCTTAGGCGTTAGCGGGAGTCGGTATGAGCAGTTCTTC	CASSLGVSGSRYEQFF
TRBV6-6	.	many	TRBJ2-4	TGTGCCAGCAGTTCCTCGGGACCGCAAAACATTCAGTACTTC	CASSSSGPQNIQYF
TRBV4-3	.	many	TRBJ2-1	TGCGCCAGCAGCCAAGAAGGGCTAAAGGGTGAGCAGTTCTTC	CASSQEGLKGEQFF
TRBV18	TRBD1	many	TRBJ2-3	TGTGCCAGCTCACGCACTTTCGGACAGGGCGGCACAGATACGCAGTATTTT	CASSRTFGQGGTDTQYF
TRBV20-1	TRBD1	many	TRBJ1-2	TGCAGTGCCAGGAGGGGACAGAAGAACCACACCTTC	CSARRGQKNHTF
TRBV3-1	.	many	TRBJ2-5	TGTGCCAGCAGCCAAGTCCCCATCGGAGAGACCCAGTACTTC	CASSQVPIGETQYF
TRBV6-2/TRBV6-3	TRBD1	.	TRBJ2-1	TGTGCCAGCAGTCAGGACAGGGTAGTCGATGAGCAGTTCTTC	CASSQDRVVDEQFF
TRBV12-3/TRBV12-4	.	.	TRBJ1-5	TGTGCCAGCAGTCCGGGGGGGGCTAGCAATCAGCCCCAGCATTTT	CASSPGGASNQPQHF
TRBV9	TRBD2	few	TRBJ2-1	TGTGCCAGCAGCGTAGGGGGACTAGCGGGGATACAAGAGACCCAGTTCTTC	CASSVGGLAGIQETQFF
TRBV2	TRBD1	.	TRBJ2-7	TGTGCCAGCAGTGAAGGTCGGACAGGGGTCGAGCAGTACTTC	CASSEGRTGVEQYF
TRBV7-2	TRBD1	once	TRBJ1-2	TGTGCCAGCAGCTCCGGGACAGATATCTATGGCTACACCTTC	CASSSGTDIYGYTF